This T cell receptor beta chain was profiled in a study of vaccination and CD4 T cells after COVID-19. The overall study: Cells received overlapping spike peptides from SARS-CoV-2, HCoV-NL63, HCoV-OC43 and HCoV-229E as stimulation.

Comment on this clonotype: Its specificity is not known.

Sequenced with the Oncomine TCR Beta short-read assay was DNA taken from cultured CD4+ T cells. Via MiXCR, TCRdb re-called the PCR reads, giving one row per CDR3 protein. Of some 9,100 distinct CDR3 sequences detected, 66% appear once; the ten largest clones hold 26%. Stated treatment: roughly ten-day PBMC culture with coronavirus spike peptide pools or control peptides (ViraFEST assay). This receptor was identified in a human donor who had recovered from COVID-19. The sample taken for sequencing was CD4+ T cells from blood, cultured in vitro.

The CDR3 DNA reads TGTGCCAGCAGTTCTACCGGGACAGGGGATCAGCCCCAGCATTTT. Protein: CASSSTGTGDQPQHF. The V call is TRBV6-5, the J call TRBJ1-5, with TRBD1 identical over 10 bases. This CDR3 is built from 15 residues. The V segment lost 4 bases and the J segment 5 bases; nucleotides outside the gene matches: 5. Germline V CDR1 and CDR2: MNHEY, SVGAGI.